This T cell receptor beta chain was recorded in a study of beta chain features in type 1 diabetes. Study observations and caveats: PCR might preferentially amplify shorter templates, equally in patients and controls. All four CD4+ subsets of Type 1 diabetes patients contained TCRB CDR3s that were moderately but significantly shorter.

V gave up 3 bases and J gave up 1 base, with 7 bases separating them. The CDR3 sequence is 13 residues long. The V gene's germline CDR1 is SGHRS and CDR2 YFSETQ. In this sample, this clone turned up a few times. Its antigen remains unidentified. What was sequenced were expressed TCRB transcripts, since all of the isolated RNA had been reverse transcribed. Libraries were prepared by immunoSEQ multiplex PCR; TCRdb keeps only in-frame clonotypes and omits some of them. The sample yields a few hundred thousand clones, around 9.6% seen once. Sequencing was performed on central memory CD4+ T cells from blood. The genes are TRBV5-1 and TRBJ1-1, with D unclear. This TCR derives from a man between 25 and 39 years old with type 1 diabetes. CDR3 sequence: CASSSNPNTEAFF. The CDR3 nucleotides read TGCGCCAGCAGCTCCAATCCGAACACTGAAGCTTTCTTT.